This is a list of T cell receptor beta chains from one sample in a study of T-cell reconstitution after alpha-beta-depleted transplantation in children. TCRdb re-called the PCR reads through MiXCR, storing one row per CDR3 protein. The table shows 500,000 to 650,000 distinct CDR3 sequences, with approximately 10% occurring only once. The sample in question was PBMCs, mostly from graft donor cells, obtained 180 days after TCRalphabeta/CD19-depleted stem cell transplant. All receptors derive from a female patient aged 2-9 years who had a stem cell transplant for aplastic anemia, so the T cells may come from the graft donor. CDR3s include the opening cysteine and the closing phenylalanine or tryptophan. Each record gives: clone size, D gene, J gene, V gene, CDR3 protein, CDR3 DNA. A D gene is named only where the DNA matches it firmly. Clone size is given for some rows only: seen once, a few or many times, or a class if the clone is expanded.

abundance: NA; d_gene: NA; j_gene: TRBJ2-7; v_gene: TRBV14; CDR3aa: CASSPSGKGPYEQYF; CDR3nt: TGTGCCAGCAGCCCCTCGGGTAAGGGCCCCTACGAGCAGTACTTC
abundance: few; d_gene: NA; j_gene: TRBJ2-1; v_gene: TRBV13; CDR3aa: CASSPRIIRDRKYRPLYNEQFF; CDR3nt: TGTGCCAGCAGCCCCAGGATCATCCGGGACCGAAAATATCGACCGCTGTACAATGAGCAGTTCTTC
abundance: few; d_gene: TRBD1; j_gene: TRBJ1-1; v_gene: TRBV12-3/TRBV12-4; CDR3aa: CASSSQGGFNTEAFF; CDR3nt: TGTGCCAGCAGTTCACAGGGGGGCTTTAACACTGAAGCTTTCTTT
abundance: few; d_gene: NA; j_gene: TRBJ2-5; v_gene: TRBV29-1; CDR3aa: CSVEYAQETQYF; CDR3nt: TGCAGCGTTGAATACGCCCAAGAGACCCAGTACTTC
abundance: many; d_gene: TRBD2; j_gene: TRBJ2-3; v_gene: TRBV14; CDR3aa: CASSPLAGALGDTQYF; CDR3nt: TGTGCCAGCAGCCCCCTCGCGGGAGCCCTCGGAGATACGCAGTATTTT
abundance: many; d_gene: TRBD2; j_gene: TRBJ2-7; v_gene: TRBV4-3; CDR3aa: CASSQEWGLAFNEQYF; CDR3nt: TGCGCCAGCAGCCAAGAGTGGGGACTAGCGTTTAACGAGCAGTACTTC
abundance: few; d_gene: NA; j_gene: TRBJ2-1; v_gene: TRBV3-1; CDR3aa: CASSPTASYNEQFF; CDR3nt: TGTGCCAGCAGCCCGACAGCGTCCTACAATGAGCAGTTCTTC
abundance: few; d_gene: NA; j_gene: TRBJ1-2; v_gene: TRBV20-1; CDR3aa: CSAKGRGLGGYTF; CDR3nt: TGCAGTGCTAAGGGTCGGGGCCTGGGAGGCTACACCTTC
abundance: NA; d_gene: NA; j_gene: TRBJ1-3; v_gene: TRBV10-3; CDR3aa: CAIRDLGQASGNTIYF; CDR3nt: TGTGCCATCAGGGATCTAGGGCAGGCCTCTGGAAACACCATATATTTT
abundance: few; d_gene: TRBD1; j_gene: TRBJ2-1; v_gene: TRBV5-1; CDR3aa: CASSLAPWDRGLWGNEQFF; CDR3nt: TGCGCCAGCAGCTTGGCCCCGTGGGACAGGGGGCTGTGGGGGAATGAGCAGTTCTTC
abundance: few; d_gene: TRBD1; j_gene: TRBJ1-6; v_gene: TRBV12-3/TRBV12-4; CDR3aa: CASSLRGTDFSPLHF; CDR3nt: TGTGCCAGCAGTTTAAGGGGGACAGACTTTTCACCCCTCCACTTT
abundance: once; d_gene: TRBD2; j_gene: TRBJ2-3; v_gene: TRBV9; CDR3aa: CAGSADGGGQVDTQYF; CDR3nt: TGTGCCGGCAGCGCAGACGGGGGAGGGCAAGTAGATACGCAGTATTTT
abundance: NA; d_gene: NA; j_gene: TRBJ1-5; v_gene: TRBV6-2/TRBV6-3; CDR3aa: CASRYLAPGEGDNQPQHF; CDR3nt: TGTGCCAGCAGGTACCTCGCTCCAGGGGAGGGGGACAATCAGCCCCAGCATTTT
abundance: few; d_gene: NA; j_gene: TRBJ1-4; v_gene: TRBV28; CDR3aa: CASSLGAAKNEKLFF; CDR3nt: TGTGCCAGCAGTTTAGGGGCAGCCAAGAATGAAAAACTGTTTTTT
abundance: few; d_gene: NA; j_gene: TRBJ2-3; v_gene: TRBV18; CDR3aa: CASSPRVGETTDTQYF; CDR3nt: TGTGCCAGCTCACCACGGGTAGGGGAGACTACAGATACGCAGTATTTT
abundance: few; d_gene: NA; j_gene: TRBJ2-5; v_gene: TRBV7-3; CDR3aa: CASSLMAGTQETQYF; CDR3nt: TGTGCCAGCAGCTTGATGGCGGGGACCCAAGAGACCCAGTACTTC
abundance: few; d_gene: NA; j_gene: TRBJ1-2; v_gene: TRBV20-1; CDR3aa: CSANYDTSIGYTF; CDR3nt: TGCAGTGCCAACTATGACACATCTATCGGCTACACCTTC
abundance: few; d_gene: NA; j_gene: TRBJ2-3; v_gene: TRBV7-2; CDR3aa: CASSRSPGTDTQYF; CDR3nt: TGTGCCAGCAGCCGGTCCCCGGGCACAGATACGCAGTATTTT
abundance: NA; d_gene: TRBD1; j_gene: TRBJ2-2; v_gene: TRBV7-9; CDR3aa: CASSLAWDRADTGELFF; CDR3nt: TGTGCCAGCAGCTTAGCTTGGGACAGGGCCGACACCGGGGAGCTGTTTTTT
abundance: NA; d_gene: NA; j_gene: TRBJ1-1; v_gene: TRBV24-1; CDR3aa: CATRLTDNTEAFF; CDR3nt: TGTGCCACCAGACTGACAGATAACACTGAAGCTTTCTTT
abundance: NA; d_gene: NA; j_gene: TRBJ2-5; v_gene: TRBV7-2; CDR3aa: CASTLPGGTQETQYF; CDR3nt: TGTGCCAGCACATTACCCGGGGGTACTCAAGAGACCCAGTACTTC
abundance: few; d_gene: TRBD2; j_gene: TRBJ2-1; v_gene: TRBV29-1; CDR3aa: CSVWTSGYNEQFF; CDR3nt: TGCAGCGTGTGGACTAGCGGTTACAATGAGCAGTTCTTC
abundance: NA; d_gene: TRBD2; j_gene: TRBJ2-1; v_gene: TRBV11-1; CDR3aa: CASSLRTSGRALDNEQFF; CDR3nt: TGTGCCAGCAGCCTCCGGACTAGCGGGAGGGCTCTCGACAATGAGCAGTTCTTC